This T cell receptor beta chain was obtained from a study of Ad26.COV2.S vaccination and SARS-CoV-2 variants. Trimming pared 4 bases from V and 0 bases from J, leaving 7 bases between. The germline gives CDR1 LGHDT, CDR2 YNNKEL (reference sequence). This CDR3 region has 14 residues. The protocol was immunoSEQ multiplex PCR, while the TCRdb copy is restricted to in-frame clones and leaves out a portion. The data show fewer than 800,000 clones, more than 70% seen once. Sample treatment: some 20 received Ad26.COV2.S at low or high dose, single or two shots; 5 received placebo; per-sample allocation not given. Specimens were obtained on day 63 following the first vaccine or placebo injection.

Sequencing used peripheral blood, obtained in a trial of Ad26.COV2.S vaccine versus placebo. The source of this sequence is a person between 18 and 65 years old who received the Ad26.COV2.S COVID-19 vaccine or a placebo. The gene calls are TRBV3-1 (or the pseudogene TRBV3-2) and TRBJ1-5; D is ambiguous. This chain's CDR3 is CASSRSHSNQPQHF. The CDR3 nucleotides read TGTGCCAGCAGCCGGAGTCATAGCAATCAGCCCCAGCATTTT.